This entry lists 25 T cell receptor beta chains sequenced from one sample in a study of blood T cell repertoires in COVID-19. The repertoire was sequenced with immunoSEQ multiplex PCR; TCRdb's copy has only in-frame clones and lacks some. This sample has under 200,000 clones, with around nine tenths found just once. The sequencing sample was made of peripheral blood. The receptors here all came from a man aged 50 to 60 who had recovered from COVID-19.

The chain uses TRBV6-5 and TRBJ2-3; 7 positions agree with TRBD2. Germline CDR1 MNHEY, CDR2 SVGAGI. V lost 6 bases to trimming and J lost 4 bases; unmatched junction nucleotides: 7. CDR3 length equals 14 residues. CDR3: CASRNSGSSDTQYF. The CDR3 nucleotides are TGTGCCAGCAGAAATAGCGGGTCTTCAGATACGCAGTATTTT.

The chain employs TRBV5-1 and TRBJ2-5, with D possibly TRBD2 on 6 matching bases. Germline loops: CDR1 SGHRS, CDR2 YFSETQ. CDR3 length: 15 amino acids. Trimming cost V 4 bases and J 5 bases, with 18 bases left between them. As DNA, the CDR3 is TGCGCCAGCAGCCGGGCGGGGCTGTGGGACGAGACCCAGTACTTC. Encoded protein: CASSRAGLWDETQYF.

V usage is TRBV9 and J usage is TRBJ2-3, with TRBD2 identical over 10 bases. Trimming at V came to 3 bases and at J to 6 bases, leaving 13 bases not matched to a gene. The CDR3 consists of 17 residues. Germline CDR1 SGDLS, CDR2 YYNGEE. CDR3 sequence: CASSDRWGAGGSDTQYF. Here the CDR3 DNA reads TGTGCCAGCAGCGACCGCTGGGGAGCGGGAGGGTCGGATACGCAGTATTTT.

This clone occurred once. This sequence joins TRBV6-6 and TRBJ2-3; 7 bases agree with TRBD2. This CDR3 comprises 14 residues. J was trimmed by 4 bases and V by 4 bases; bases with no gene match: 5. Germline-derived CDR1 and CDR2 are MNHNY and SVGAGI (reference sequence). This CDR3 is CASSSGRPADTQYF. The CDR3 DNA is TGTGCCAGCAGTTCCGGGAGGCCAGCAGATACGCAGTATTTT.

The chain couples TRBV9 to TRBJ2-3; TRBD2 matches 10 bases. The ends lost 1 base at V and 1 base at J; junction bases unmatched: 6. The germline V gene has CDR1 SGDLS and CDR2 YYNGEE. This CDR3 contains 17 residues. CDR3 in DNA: TGTGCCAGCAGCGTATCGGCTAGCGGGAGCGGCACAGATACGCAGTATTTT. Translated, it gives CASSVSASGSGTDTQYF.

CDR3 nucleotide sequence: TGTGCCAGTAGTGCCCGGGACAGGGGGCGATGGTCGTTGACTGAAGCTTTCTTT. It is translated as CASSARDRGRWSLTEAFF. This rearrangement joins TRBV19 to TRBJ1-1, with 12 positions matching TRBD1. This CDR3 is 18 amino acids long. The germline CDR1 and CDR2 sequences are LNHDA and SQIVND (reference sequence). V lost 5 bases, J lost 5 bases, and 15 bases stayed unmatched.

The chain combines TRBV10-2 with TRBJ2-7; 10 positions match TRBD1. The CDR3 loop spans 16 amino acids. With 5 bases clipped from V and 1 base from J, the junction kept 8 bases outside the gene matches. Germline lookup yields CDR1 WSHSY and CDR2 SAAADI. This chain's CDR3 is CASSPGRDRGSYEQYF. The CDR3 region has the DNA TGCGCCAGCAGTCCCGGCCGGGACAGGGGATCCTACGAGCAGTACTTC.

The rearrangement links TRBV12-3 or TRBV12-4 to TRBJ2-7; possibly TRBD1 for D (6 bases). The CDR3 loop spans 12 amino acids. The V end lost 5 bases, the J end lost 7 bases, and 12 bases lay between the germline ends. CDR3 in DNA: TGTGCCAGCAGTCGGCAGGGGTGGGAGCAGTACTTC. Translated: CASSRQGWEQYF.

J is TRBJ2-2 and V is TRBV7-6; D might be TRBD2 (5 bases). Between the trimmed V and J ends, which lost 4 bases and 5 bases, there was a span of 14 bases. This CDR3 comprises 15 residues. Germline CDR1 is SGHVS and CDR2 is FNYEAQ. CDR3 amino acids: CASSSWETGTGELFF. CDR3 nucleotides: TGTGCCAGCAGCTCCTGGGAGACGGGAACCGGGGAGCTGTTTTTT.

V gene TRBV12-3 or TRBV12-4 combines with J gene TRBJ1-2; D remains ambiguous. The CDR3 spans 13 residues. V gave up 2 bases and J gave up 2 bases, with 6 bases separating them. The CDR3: CASSLTGNYGYTF. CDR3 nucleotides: TGTGCCAGCAGTTTAACCGGGAACTATGGCTACACCTTC.

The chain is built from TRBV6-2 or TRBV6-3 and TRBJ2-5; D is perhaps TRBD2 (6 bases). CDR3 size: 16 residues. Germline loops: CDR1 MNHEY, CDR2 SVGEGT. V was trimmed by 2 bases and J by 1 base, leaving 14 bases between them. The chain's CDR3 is CASSYPRGRFQETQYF. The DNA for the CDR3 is TGTGCCAGCAGTTACCCTCGAGGGAGGTTCCAAGAGACCCAGTACTTC.

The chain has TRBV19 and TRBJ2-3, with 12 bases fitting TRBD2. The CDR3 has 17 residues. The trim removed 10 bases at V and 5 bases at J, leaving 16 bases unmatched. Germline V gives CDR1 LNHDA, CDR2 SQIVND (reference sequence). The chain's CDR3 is CATWDRLAGVDRDTQYF. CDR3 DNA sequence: TGTGCCACCTGGGACAGACTAGCGGGAGTGGATAGAGATACGCAGTATTTT.

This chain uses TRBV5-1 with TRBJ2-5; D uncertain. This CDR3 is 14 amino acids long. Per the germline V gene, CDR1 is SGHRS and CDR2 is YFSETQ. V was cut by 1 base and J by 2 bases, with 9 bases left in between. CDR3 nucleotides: TGCGCCAGCAGCTTGCTAGGCTCGCAAGAGACCCAGTACTTC. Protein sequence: CASSLLGSQETQYF.

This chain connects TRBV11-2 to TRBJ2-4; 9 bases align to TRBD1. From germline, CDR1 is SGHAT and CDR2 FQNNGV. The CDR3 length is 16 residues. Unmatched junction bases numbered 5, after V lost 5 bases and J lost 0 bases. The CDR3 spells CASSRGTGLAKNIQYF. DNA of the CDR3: TGTGCCAGCAGCCGGGGGACAGGGTTAGCCAAAAACATTCAGTACTTC.

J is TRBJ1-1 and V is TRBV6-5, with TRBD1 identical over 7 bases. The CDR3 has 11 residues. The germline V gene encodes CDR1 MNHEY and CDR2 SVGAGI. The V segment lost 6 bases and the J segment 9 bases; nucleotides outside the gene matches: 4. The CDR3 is CASRGQFQAFF. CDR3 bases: TGTGCCAGCAGGGGACAGTTCCAAGCTTTCTTT.

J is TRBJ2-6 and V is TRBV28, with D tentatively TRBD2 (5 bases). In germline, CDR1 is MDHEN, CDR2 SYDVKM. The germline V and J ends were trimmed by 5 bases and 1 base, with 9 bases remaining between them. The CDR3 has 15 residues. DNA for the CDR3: TGTGCCAGCAGTCCTCCGGGGTCTGGGGCCAACGTCCTGACTTTC. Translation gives CASSPPGSGANVLTF.

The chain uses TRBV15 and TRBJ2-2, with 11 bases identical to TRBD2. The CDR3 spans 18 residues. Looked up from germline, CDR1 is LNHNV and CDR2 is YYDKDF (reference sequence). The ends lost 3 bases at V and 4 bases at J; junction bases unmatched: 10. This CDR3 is CATSRGIGTSGPTGELFF. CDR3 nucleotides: TGTGCCACCAGCAGGGGGATTGGGACTAGCGGCCCCACCGGGGAGCTGTTTTTT.

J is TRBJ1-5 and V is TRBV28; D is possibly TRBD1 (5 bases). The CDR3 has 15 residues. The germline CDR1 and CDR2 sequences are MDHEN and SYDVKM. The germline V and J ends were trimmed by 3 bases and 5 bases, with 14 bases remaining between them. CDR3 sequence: CASSFAGGSYQPQHF. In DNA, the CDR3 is TGTGCCAGCAGTTTCGCGGGGGGGTCGTATCAGCCCCAGCATTTT.

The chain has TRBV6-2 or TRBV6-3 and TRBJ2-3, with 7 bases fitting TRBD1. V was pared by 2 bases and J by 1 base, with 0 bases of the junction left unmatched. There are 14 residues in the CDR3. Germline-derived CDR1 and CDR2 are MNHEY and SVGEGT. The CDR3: CASSYRGRTDTQYF. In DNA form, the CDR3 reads TGTGCCAGCAGTTACAGGGGGCGCACAGATACGCAGTATTTT.

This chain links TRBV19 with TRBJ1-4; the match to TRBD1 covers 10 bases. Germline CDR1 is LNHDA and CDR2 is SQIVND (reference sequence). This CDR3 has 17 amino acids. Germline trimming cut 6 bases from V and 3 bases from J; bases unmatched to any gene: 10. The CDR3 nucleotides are TGTGCCAGTAGCCGCGTGGGACAGGGGACGGCTAATGAAAAACTGTTTTTT. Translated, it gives CASSRVGQGTANEKLFF.

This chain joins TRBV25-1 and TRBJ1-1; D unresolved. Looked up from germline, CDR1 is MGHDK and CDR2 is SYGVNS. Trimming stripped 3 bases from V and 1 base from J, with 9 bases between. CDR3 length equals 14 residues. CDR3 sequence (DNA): TGTGCCAGCAGTGACGGAGGGTGGAACACTGAAGCTTTCTTT. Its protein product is CASSDGGWNTEAFF. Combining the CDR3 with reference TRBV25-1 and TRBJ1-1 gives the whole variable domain EADIYQTPRYLVIGTGKKITLECSQTMGHDKMYWYQQDPGMELHLIHYSYGVNSTEKGDLSSESTVSRIRTEHFPLTLESARPSHTSQYLCASSDGGWNTEAFFGQGTRLTVV.

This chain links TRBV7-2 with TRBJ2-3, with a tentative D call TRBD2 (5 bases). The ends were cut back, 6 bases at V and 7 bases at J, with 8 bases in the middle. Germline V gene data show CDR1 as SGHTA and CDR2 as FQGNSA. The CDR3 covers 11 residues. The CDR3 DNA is TGTGCCAGCAGATCGGGAAATACGCAGTATTTT. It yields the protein CASRSGNTQYF.

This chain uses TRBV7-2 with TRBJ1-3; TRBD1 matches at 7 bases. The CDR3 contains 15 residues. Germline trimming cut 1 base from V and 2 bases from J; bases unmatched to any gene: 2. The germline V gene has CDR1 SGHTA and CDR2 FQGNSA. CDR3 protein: CASSLDGTAGNTIYF. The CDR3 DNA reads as TGTGCCAGCAGCTTAGACGGGACAGCTGGAAACACCATATATTTT.

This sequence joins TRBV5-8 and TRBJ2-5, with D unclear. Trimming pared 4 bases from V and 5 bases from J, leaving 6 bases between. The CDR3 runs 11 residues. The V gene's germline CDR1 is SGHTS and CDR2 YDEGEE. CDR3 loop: CASSPRETQYF. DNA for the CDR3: TGTGCCAGCAGCCCGAGGGAGACCCAGTACTTC.

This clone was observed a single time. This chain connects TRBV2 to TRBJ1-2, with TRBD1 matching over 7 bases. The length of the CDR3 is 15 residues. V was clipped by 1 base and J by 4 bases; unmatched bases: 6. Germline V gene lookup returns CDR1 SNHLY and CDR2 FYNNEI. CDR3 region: CASSEGGGRGYGYTF. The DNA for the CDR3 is TGTGCCAGCAGTGAAGGAGGGGGCAGGGGCTATGGCTACACCTTC.